The present TCR beta chain was sequenced within a study of regulatory and conventional T cells in RAG deficiency listed by TCRdb under 2017. As for the study more broadly: To compare the diversity and composition of the repertoires of Treg, conventional CD4+ and CD8+ T cells between RAG-deficient patients and healthy controls, the study applied high-throughput TCR beta sequencing.

Study-wide findings and limitations: Compared with control T-cell subpopulations, RAG-deficient patients had much lower Shannon entropy and higher Simpson indices. Shorter CDR3 lengths were found in all patient T-cell subsets, and >75% Treg-Tconv repertoire overlap at nucleotide and amino acid level was observed in Omenn syndrome patients. In Omenn syndrome patients, sorted CD25-high CD127-low cells may represent peripherally activated cells rather than bona fide Treg cells. For some subjects, some T-cell subset analyses were not performed. In Omenn syndrome and CID/AS patients compared with controls, approximately 98-fold fewer unique TCR beta sequences were detected from Treg cells, versus about 9.7-fold fewer for other subsets.

Notes on this clone: Its antigen is unknown. It has no much larger one-base neighbor in the sample; base qualities were not kept.

Library construction relied on the immunoSEQ multiplex PCR assay. Genomic DNA from the sorted T-cell subsets was used to amplify and sequence rearranged TCR beta chain products. As for how the authors treated the data: Shannon entropy and Simpson indices were used to measure the diversity of productive TCR beta rearrangements in each repertoire. To gauge clonal expansion, the frequencies of the 100 most abundant productive TCR beta clonotypes among total reads were added together. A self-reactivity index based on amino acid usage at CDR3beta positions 6 and 7 was applied to the TRB repertoires. Two-way ANOVA was used for repertoire analyses, while Student t or Mann-Whitney tests were used for flow cytometric analyses. This is the immuneACCESS table as TCRdb keeps it, with only in-frame sequences that have V and J called. A part of the clones is gone; compared with another copy, unresolved V genes explain less than half, and the rest is unexplained. Clonal size and the V and J genes are those of that table, whereas D and trimming came from the DNA. Present in this sample are approximately 22,000 clones, nearly 96% of which were seen just once. Over 1% of the sample is taken by the ten largest.

Conventional CD4+ T cells were purified from blood as CD25-low CD127-high cells before genomic DNA extraction. For repertoire analyses, the comparison group consisted of several healthy control donors. Another study also made use of these data, one on regulatory T cells. That second report states: The multiplex PCR relied on 52 forward TRBV primers and 13 reverse TRBJ primers, and amplification bias was corrected through assay-based and computational methods. In patients, repertoires had restricted unique TRB V-J pairs and skewed V and J gene usage, with regulatory T cells showing the most marked changes. T-cell receptor beta repertoires of sorted regulatory, conventional CD4+ and CD8+ T cells were compared between CD3G-deficient patients and healthy controls. Peripheral blood mononuclear cells were isolated by Ficoll density separation. Rearranged TRB loci were amplified from genomic DNA by multiplex PCR within the immunoSEQ assay. Sequencing of the TRB amplicons was done on an Illumina HiSeq platform. Custom algorithms error-filtered the raw sequences and aligned the raw sequences to reference gene sequences, after which the immunoSEQ online tools were used for analysis. Productive and nonproductive TRB rearrangement frequencies were evaluated among both unique and total sequences. Prism software was used to run t tests, Mann-Whitney tests or two-way ANOVA for comparisons between groups.

The sample was CD25- CD4+ T cells sorted from blood. This clonotype was sampled from a human donor in good health.

The DNA sequence reads TGTGCCAGCAGCCTCGGGACAATTCACTTCAATGAGCAGTTCTTC. Translation gives CASSLGTIHFNEQFF. This chain is built from TRBV4-2 and TRBJ2-1; TRBD1 is possibly the D segment (6 matching bases). As encoded in the germline V gene, CDR1 is LGHNA while CDR2 is YNFKEQ. V and J are truncated by 4 bases and 6 bases respectively, leaving an intervening sequence of 16 bases. From cysteine to phenylalanine, the CDR3 is 15 amino acids long. Of the read, only the CDR3 DNA is kept; its 45 bases are in frame from base 1.